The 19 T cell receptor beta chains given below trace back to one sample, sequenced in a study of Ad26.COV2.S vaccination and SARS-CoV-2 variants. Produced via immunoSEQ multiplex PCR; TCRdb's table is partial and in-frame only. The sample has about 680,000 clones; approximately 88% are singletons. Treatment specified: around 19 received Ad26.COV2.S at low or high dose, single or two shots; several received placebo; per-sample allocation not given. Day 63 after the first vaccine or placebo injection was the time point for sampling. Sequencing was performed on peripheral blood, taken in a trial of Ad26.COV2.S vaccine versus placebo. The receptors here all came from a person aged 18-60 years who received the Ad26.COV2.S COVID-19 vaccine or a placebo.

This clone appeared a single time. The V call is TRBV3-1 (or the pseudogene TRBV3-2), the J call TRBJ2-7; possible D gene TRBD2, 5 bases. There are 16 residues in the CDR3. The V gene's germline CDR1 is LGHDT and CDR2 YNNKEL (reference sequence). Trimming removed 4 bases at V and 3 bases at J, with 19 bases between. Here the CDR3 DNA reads TGTGCCAGCAGCCGAGAAACCTCCGGGATGTACTACGAGCAGTACTTC. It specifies CASSRETSGMYYEQYF.

The CDR3 region has the DNA TGCGCCAGCAGCTATGGGACTAGCGGACACAATGAGCAGTTCTTC. It specifies CASSYGTSGHNEQFF. The V gene is TRBV5-1, the J gene TRBJ2-1; 11 nucleotides agree with TRBD2. The germline CDR1 and CDR2 sequences are SGHRS and YFSETQ. The junction had 4 bases not matched to a gene; V was cut back by 3 bases and J by 5 bases. This CDR3 contains 15 residues.

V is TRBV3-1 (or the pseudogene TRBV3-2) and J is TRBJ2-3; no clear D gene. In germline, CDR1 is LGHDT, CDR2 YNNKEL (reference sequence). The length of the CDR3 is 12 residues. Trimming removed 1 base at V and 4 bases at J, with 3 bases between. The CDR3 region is CASSQGSDTQYF. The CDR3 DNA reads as TGTGCCAGCAGCCAAGGGTCAGATACGCAGTATTTT.

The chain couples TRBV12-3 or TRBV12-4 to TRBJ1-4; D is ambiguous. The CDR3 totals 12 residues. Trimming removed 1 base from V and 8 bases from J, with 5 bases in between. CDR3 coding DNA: TGTGCCAGCAGTTTAGGGTGGGAAAAACTGTTTTTT. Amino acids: CASSLGWEKLFF.

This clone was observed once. CDR3 sequence: CASSQDGTGVNQPQHF. CDR3 DNA: TGCGCCAGCAGCCAAGACGGAACAGGGGTAAATCAGCCCCAGCATTTT. The gene calls are TRBV4-3 and TRBJ1-5; 7 nucleotides line up with TRBD1. The ends lost 0 bases at V and 4 bases at J; junction bases unmatched: 6. There are 16 residues in the CDR3. Germline CDR1 LGHNA, CDR2 YSLEER.

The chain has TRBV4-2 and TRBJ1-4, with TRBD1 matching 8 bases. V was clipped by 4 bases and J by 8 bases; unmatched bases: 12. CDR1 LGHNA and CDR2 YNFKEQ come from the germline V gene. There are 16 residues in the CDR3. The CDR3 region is CASSRLFPGQEEKLFF. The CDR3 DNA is TGTGCCAGCAGCCGCCTCTTCCCGGGACAGGAAGAAAAACTGTTTTTT.

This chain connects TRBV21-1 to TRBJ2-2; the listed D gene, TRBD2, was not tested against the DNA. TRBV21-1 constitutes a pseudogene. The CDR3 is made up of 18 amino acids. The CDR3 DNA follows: TGTGCCAGCAGCCAGAGGACTAGCGGAATCTCAAGGGCGGGGGAGCTGTTTTTT. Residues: CASSQRTSGISRAGELFF.

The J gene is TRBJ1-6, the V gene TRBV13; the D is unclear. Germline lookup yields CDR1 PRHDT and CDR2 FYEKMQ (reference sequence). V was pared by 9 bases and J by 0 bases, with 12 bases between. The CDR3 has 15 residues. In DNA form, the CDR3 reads TGTGCCAGTGGCTTGCGGGACTCCTATAATTCACCCCTCCACTTT. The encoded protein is CASGLRDSYNSPLHF.

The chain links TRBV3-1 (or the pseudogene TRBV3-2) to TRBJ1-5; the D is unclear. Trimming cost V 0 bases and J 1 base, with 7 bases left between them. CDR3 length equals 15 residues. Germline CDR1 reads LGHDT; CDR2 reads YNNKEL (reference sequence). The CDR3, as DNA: TGTGCCAGCAGCCAAGAGCTTAGCAGCAATCAGCCCCAGCATTTT. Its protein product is CASSQELSSNQPQHF.

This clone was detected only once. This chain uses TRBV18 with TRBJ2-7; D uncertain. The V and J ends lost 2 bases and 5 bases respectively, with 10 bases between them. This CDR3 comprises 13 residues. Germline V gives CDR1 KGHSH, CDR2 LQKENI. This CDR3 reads CASSPGLSNEQYF. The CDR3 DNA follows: TGTGCCAGCTCACCAGGCCTAAGCAACGAGCAGTACTTC.

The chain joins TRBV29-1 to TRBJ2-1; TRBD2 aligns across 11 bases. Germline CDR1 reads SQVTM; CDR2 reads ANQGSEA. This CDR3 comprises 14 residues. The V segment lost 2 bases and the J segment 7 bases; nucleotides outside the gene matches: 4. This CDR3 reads CSVELAGGTNEQFF. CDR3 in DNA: TGCAGCGTTGAACTAGCGGGGGGAACAAATGAGCAGTTCTTC.

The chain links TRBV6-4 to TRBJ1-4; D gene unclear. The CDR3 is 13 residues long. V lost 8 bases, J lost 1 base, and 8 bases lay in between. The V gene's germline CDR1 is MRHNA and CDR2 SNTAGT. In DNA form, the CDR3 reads TGTGCCAGCTCAGCTCAAACTAATGAAAAACTGTTTTTT. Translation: CASSAQTNEKLFF.

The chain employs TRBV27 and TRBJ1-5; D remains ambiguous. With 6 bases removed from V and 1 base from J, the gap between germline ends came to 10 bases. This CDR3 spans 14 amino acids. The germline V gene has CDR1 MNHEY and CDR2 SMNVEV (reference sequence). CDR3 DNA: TGTGCCAGCAGAGTGACGGGGAGCAATCAGCCCCAGCATTTT. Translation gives CASRVTGSNQPQHF.

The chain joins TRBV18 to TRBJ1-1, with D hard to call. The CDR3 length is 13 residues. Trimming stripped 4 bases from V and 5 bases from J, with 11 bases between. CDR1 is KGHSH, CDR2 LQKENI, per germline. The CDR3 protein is CASSLGPGTEAFF. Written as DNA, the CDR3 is TGTGCCAGCTCACTGGGTCCGGGGACTGAAGCTTTCTTT.

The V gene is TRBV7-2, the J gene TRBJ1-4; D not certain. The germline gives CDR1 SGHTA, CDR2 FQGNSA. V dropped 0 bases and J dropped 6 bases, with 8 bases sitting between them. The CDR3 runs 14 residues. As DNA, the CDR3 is TGTGCCAGCAGCTTAGCGACGGGTGATGAAAAACTGTTTTTT. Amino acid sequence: CASSLATGDEKLFF.

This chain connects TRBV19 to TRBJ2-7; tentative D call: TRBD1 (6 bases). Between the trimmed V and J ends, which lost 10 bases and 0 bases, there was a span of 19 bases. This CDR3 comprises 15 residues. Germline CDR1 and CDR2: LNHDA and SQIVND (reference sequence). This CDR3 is CATRTGHHVSYEQYF. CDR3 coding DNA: TGTGCCACCCGTACGGGACACCACGTCTCCTACGAGCAGTACTTC.

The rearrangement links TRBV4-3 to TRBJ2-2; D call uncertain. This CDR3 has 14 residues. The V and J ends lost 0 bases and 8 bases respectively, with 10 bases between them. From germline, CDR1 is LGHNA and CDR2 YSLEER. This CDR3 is CASSQEGGAGELFF. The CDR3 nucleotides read TGCGCCAGCAGCCAAGAGGGCGGTGCTGGGGAGCTGTTTTTT.

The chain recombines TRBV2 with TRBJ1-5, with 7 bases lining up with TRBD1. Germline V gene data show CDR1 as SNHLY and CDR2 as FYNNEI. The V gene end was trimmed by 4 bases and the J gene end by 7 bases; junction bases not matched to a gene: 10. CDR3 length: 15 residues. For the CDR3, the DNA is TGTGCCAGCAGTGGCAACAACAGGGGTCGGCAGCCCCAGCATTTT. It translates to CASSGNNRGRQPQHF.

The CDR3: CASSLRGADYNEQFF. The CDR3 DNA reads as TGTGCCAGCAGCTTACGGGGGGCCGACTACAATGAGCAGTTCTTC. The rearrangement joins TRBV6-6 to TRBJ2-1; D might be TRBD2 (7 bases). Germline CDR1 MNHNY, CDR2 SVGAGI (reference sequence). V lost 6 bases and J lost 3, with 15 bases in between. The CDR3 runs to 15 residues.